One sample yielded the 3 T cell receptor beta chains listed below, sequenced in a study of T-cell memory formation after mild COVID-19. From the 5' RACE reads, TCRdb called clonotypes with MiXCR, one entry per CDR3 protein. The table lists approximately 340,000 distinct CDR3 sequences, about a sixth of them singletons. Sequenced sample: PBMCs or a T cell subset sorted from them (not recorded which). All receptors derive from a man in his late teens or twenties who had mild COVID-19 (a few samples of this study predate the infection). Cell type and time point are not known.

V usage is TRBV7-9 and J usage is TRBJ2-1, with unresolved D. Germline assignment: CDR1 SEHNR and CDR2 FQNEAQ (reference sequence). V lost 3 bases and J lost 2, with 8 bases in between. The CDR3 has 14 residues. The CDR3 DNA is TGTGCCAGCAGCTTCGGACCGGCCTACAATGAGCAGTTCTTC. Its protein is CASSFGPAYNEQFF.

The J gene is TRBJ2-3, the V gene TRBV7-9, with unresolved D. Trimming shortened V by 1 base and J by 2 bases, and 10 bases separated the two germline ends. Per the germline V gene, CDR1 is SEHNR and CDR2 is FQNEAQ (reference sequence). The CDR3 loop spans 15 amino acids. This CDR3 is CASSLGTSVTDTQYF. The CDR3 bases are TGTGCCAGCAGCTTAGGAACGTCCGTCACAGATACGCAGTATTTT.

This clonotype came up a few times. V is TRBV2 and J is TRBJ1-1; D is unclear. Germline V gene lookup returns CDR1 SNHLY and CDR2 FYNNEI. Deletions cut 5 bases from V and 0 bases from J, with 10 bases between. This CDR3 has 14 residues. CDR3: CASSPRAVNTEAFF. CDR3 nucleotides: TGTGCCAGCAGTCCGAGGGCGGTGAACACTGAAGCTTTCTTT.